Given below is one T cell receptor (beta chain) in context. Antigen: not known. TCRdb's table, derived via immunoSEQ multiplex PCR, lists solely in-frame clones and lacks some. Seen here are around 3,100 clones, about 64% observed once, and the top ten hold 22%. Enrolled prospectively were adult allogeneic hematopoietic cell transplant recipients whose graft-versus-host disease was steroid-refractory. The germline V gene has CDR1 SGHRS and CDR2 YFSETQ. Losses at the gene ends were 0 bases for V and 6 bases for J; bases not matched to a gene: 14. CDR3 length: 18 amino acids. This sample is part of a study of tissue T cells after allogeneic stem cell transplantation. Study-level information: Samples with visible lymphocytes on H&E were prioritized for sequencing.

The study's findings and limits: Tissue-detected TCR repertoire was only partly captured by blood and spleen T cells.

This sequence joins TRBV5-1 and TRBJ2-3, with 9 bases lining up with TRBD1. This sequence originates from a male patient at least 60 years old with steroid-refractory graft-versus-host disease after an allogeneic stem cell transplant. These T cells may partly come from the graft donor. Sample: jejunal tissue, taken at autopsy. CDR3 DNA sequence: TGCGCCAGCAGCTTGGTCATGACAGGGGGGACCACAACTGATACGCAGTATTTT. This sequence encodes CASSLVMTGGTTTDTQYF.